The present T cell receptor beta chain was sequenced within a study of vaccination effects on CD4 cells after COVID-19 (dated by TCRdb to 2022 to 2024). A note on the overall study: To identify antigen-specific CD4+ T cell clonotypes by their expansion, the ViraFEST assay first stimulated PBMC with viral peptide pools and then applied TCR sequencing. Across the study, the median time from the second dose to post-vaccine sampling was 72 days (range 14 to 241). About 2.1 million PBMC per well were cultured in IMDM with about 5.1% human AB serum, 9 to 10 IU/ml IL-2 and gentamicin, plus 10 ug/ml peptides. The full study included over 8 COVID-19 convalescent patients and a few SARS-CoV-2-naive healthy vaccine recipients. In the study, cultures from other donors were sequenced using the Oncomine TCR Beta short-read assay on an Illumina iSeq 100. SARS-CoV-2 spike-specific CD4+ TCR repertoires were compared before and after mRNA vaccination in COVID-19 convalescent patients and in infection-naive vaccine recipients.

After less than 13 days of culture, CD4+ T cells were isolated with the EasySep CD4+ T cell isolation kit. Each participant got two doses of an mRNA SARS-CoV-2 vaccine, either BNT162b2 or mRNA-1273. None of the healthy vaccine recipients had a prior SARS-CoV-2 infection, which was confirmed by nucleocapsid antibody tests that came back negative both before and after vaccination. On days 3 and 7, half of the culture medium was replaced with fresh IL-2-containing medium. Unless noted otherwise, every peptide stimulation condition was cultured in triplicate wells. PBMC were separated from whole blood using Ficoll-Paque Plus gradient centrifugation and were then either cryopreserved at -140C or used fresh. The QIAamp micro DNA kit was used to extract genomic DNA from the cultured CD4+ T cells. Study-wide findings and limitations: Limitations of the study were the small number of convalescent patients and the absence of early post-infection timepoints. At late post-vaccination timepoints, both infection-induced and vaccine-induced clones showed marked clonal contraction, consistent with waning T cell responses. In healthy vaccine recipients, vaccine-induced clones were almost all SARS-CoV-2 mono-reactive, with only 1 of 255 being cross-reactive with common cold coronaviruses.

Libraries came from the immunoSEQ multiplex PCR assay. DNA from the CD4+ T cells that had been cultured and isolated underwent TCR beta CDR3 sequencing. In the paper's pipeline: Non-productive TCR sequences were removed, reads were trimmed to the CDR3 region, and CDR3s of at least 7 amino acids were retained. The MANAFEST web app was used to identify antigen-specific clonotypes by comparing expansion in peptide wells with expansion in reference cultures. For clones to be considered positive, expansion at FDR<0.05 versus reference and all other wells, an odds ratio above 5, and a frequency above 0.1% in two replicate wells were required. A clonotype was defined as cross-reactive if the clonotype was significantly expanded both in SARS-CoV-2 spike wells and in at least one common cold coronavirus spike condition. Using the stringdist R package, CDR3 similarity was measured by Levenshtein distance, and unrooted trees were constructed with ape in R 3.6.1. This is the immuneACCESS table as TCRdb keeps it, with only in-frame sequences that have V and J called. A part of the clones is gone; compared with another copy, unresolved V genes explain less than half, and the rest is unexplained. V and J calls and clone size are given by that table; D and trimming were obtained from the DNA. A total of around 66,000 clones appear in this sample, over 70% of them only once. Around 2.4% of the sample belongs to the ten largest clones.

As to this clone: This clone's antigen is unknown. No per-base quality is available; no much larger clone lies one base away.

CDR1 is given as SGDLS and CDR2 as YYNGEE, both from the germline V gene. V loses 4 bases of germline sequence and J loses 1 base, and the interval between the two ends is 23 bases. Including the terminal cysteine and phenylalanine, the CDR3 comprises 18 residues. Of the read, only the CDR3 DNA is kept; its 54 bases are in frame from base 1. The material sequenced was CD4+ T cells from PBMCs cultured without peptide, taken after COVID-19 vaccination. This receptor was taken from a human donor who received a COVID-19 vaccine. The sequence is built from TRBV9 and TRBJ1-1, and TRBD1 may be the D gene, going by 6 matching bases. The DNA reads TGTGCCAGCAGCACCCGCCTCGGGGGGCCGGACTCGAACACTGAAGCTTTCTTT. Its translation reads: CASSTRLGGPDSNTEAFF.